These 32 T cell receptor beta chains were all obtained from the same sample, sequenced in a study of graft-versus-host responses after intestinal transplantation (dated by TCRdb to the early 2020s). Their recognized antigens are unknown. The sample's time point, from its label and the paper: cells obtained before transplantation from donor or recipient. Receptor libraries were prepared by the immunoSEQ multiplex PCR assay. In its TCRdb copy, this immuneACCESS table keeps in-frame sequences only and misses some clones. Where compared with another copy, unresolved V genes explain less than half of these, and the others have no known cause. The sample table contains tens of thousands of clones; only one count was recorded for 75% to 90% of them. The ten largest account for around 0.1% of the sample. The sample was unstimulated CD4+ T cells sorted from spleen or lymph node cells, taken before intestinal transplant. These TCRs come from a human donor who received an intestinal transplant.

The chain joins TRBV4-2 to TRBJ2-7, with TRBD1 matching 9 bases. V dropped 1 base and J dropped 0; count of bases not matched to a gene: 10. The CDR3 runs 18 residues. CDR1 is LGHNA and CDR2 is YNFKEQ in the germline V gene. DNA of the CDR3: TGTGCCAGCAGCCAAGTAGCCCTGACAGGGGGGGGCTCCTACGAGCAGTACTTC. Protein: CASSQVALTGGGSYEQYF.

The CDR3 DNA follows: TGTGCCAGCAGCTCATTACAGGGAGGGTGGGATTCACCCCTCCACTTT. It encodes CASSSLQGGWDSPLHF. The gene calls are TRBV5-4 and TRBJ1-6; perhaps TRBD1 as D (6 bases). The V end lost 3 bases, the J end lost 8 bases, and 18 bases lay between the germline ends. Germline V lookup: CDR1 SGHNT, CDR2 YYREEE (reference sequence). The CDR3 is made up of 16 amino acids.

This rearrangement joins TRBV5-1 to TRBJ1-2, with 7 bases that match TRBD1. The CDR3 spans 14 residues. Germline assignment: CDR1 SGHRS and CDR2 YFSETQ. After removal of 4 bases from V and 2 bases from J, the junction contained 5 bases not matched to a gene. The CDR3, as DNA: TGCGCCAGCAGCCCGACAGGGACCAACTATGGCTACACCTTC. Amino acid sequence: CASSPTGTNYGYTF.

The chain couples TRBV6-5 to TRBJ1-1, with a tentative D call TRBD1 (5 bases). Trimming stripped 7 bases from V and 1 base from J, with 16 bases between. This CDR3 is 15 amino acids long. Germline V gene sequence: CDR1 MNHEY, CDR2 SVGAGI. The CDR3 DNA follows: TGTGCCAGCACCAGAGAAGGGGTCTCGAACACTGAAGCTTTCTTT. Translated: CASTREGVSNTEAFF.

This clone came up a few times. The V gene is TRBV27, the J gene TRBJ2-2, with no clear D. The CDR3 spans 15 residues. V was cut by 3 bases and J by 1 base, with 9 bases left in between. Germline lookup yields CDR1 MNHEY and CDR2 SMNVEV (reference sequence). CDR3 nucleotide sequence: TGTGCCAGCAGTTTTCGGCAGGTGAACACCGGGGAGCTGTTTTTT. Translated, it gives CASSFRQVNTGELFF.

The chain is built from TRBV5-8 and TRBJ2-7; tentative D call: TRBD2 (6 bases). V lost 2 bases to trimming and J lost 1 base, with 10 bases between them. The CDR3 spans 14 residues. From germline, CDR1 is SGHTS and CDR2 YDEGEE. This chain's CDR3 is CASSFGGTSYEQYF. The CDR3 DNA is TGTGCCAGCAGCTTTGGTGGGACTTCCTACGAGCAGTACTTC.

The chain carries TRBV18 and TRBJ1-1, with 8 bases identical to TRBD1. This CDR3 is 16 amino acids long. Trimming at V came to 4 bases and at J to 2 bases, leaving 9 bases not matched to a gene. Germline CDR1 reads KGHSH; CDR2 reads LQKENI. The CDR3 protein is CASSLHDRGFNTEAFF. Written as DNA, the CDR3 is TGTGCCAGCTCACTCCACGACAGGGGCTTTAACACTGAAGCTTTCTTT.

The genes are TRBV27 and TRBJ2-1; weak D call: TRBD1 (5 bases). Germline values: CDR1 MNHEY, CDR2 SMNVEV (reference sequence). The CDR3 is 16 amino acids. V lost 5 bases, J lost 3 bases, and 17 bases lay in between. CDR3 DNA: TGTGCCAGCAGTGCCCCAAGGGGTAGGGGCTACAATGAGCAGTTCTTC. Translated, it gives CASSAPRGRGYNEQFF.

DNA of the CDR3: TGCGCCAGCAGCTCAATTCCGGGACAGGGCTACGAGCAGTACTTC. Translation: CASSSIPGQGYEQYF. The chain couples TRBV5-1 to TRBJ2-7, with 9 bases lining up with TRBD1. The CDR3 runs 15 residues. The germline V gene has CDR1 SGHRS and CDR2 YFSETQ. The ends lost 3 bases at V and 3 bases at J; junction bases unmatched: 7.

The chain is built from TRBV28 and TRBJ2-7; D possibly corresponds to TRBD2 (5 bases). This CDR3 has 13 residues. CDR1 MDHEN and CDR2 SYDVKM come from the germline V gene. V lost 6 bases to trimming and J lost 0 bases, with 9 bases between them. The CDR3, as DNA: TGTGCCAGCAGGCGGGCGAGCTCCTACGAGCAGTACTTC. Translation: CASRRASSYEQYF.

This chain's CDR3 is CASGLRGGETQYF. The CDR3 DNA sequence: TGTGCCAGCGGCCTCCGGGGGGGAGAGACCCAGTACTTC. The chain recombines TRBV7-2 with TRBJ2-5; 8 bases are a match to TRBD2. CDR3 length: 13 residues. Trimming at V came to 8 bases and at J to 4 bases, leaving 6 bases not matched to a gene. Germline values: CDR1 SGHTA, CDR2 FQGNSA.

The gene calls are TRBV18 and TRBJ1-4; D unclear. The V gene's germline CDR1 is KGHSH and CDR2 LQKENI. The CDR3 sequence is 14 residues long. Trimming took 3 bases from V and 2 from J, leaving 7 bases between them. The CDR3 here is CASSPTETNEKLFF. CDR3 coding DNA: TGTGCCAGCTCACCGACGGAGACTAATGAAAAACTGTTTTTT. Supplemented by reference TRBV18 and TRBJ1-4, the full variable domain reads NAGVMQNPRHLVRRRGQEARLRCSPMKGHSHVYWYRQLPEEGLKFMVYLQKENIIDESGMPKERFSAEFPKEGPSILRIQQVVRGDSAAYFCASSPTETNEKLFFGSGTQLSVL.

This clone was picked up one time. This rearrangement joins TRBV10-3 to TRBJ2-3, with 11 bases identical to TRBD2. V dropped 0 bases and J dropped 3; count of bases not matched to a gene: 5. Germline V gene sequence: CDR1 ENHRY, CDR2 SYGVKD. CDR3 length: 17 residues. The CDR3 sequence: CAISESPTSGVTDTQYF. Written as DNA, the CDR3 is TGTGCCATCAGTGAGTCCCCGACTAGCGGGGTTACAGATACGCAGTATTTT.

V usage is TRBV4-1 and J usage is TRBJ2-7; 7 bases map to TRBD1. The junction had 10 bases not matched to a gene; V was cut back by 4 bases and J by 4 bases. This CDR3 is 15 amino acids long. Germline CDR1 MGHRA, CDR2 YSYEKL. CDR3 in amino acids: CASSREPGQRYEQYF. In DNA, the CDR3 is TGCGCCAGCAGCCGGGAACCGGGACAGCGGTACGAGCAGTACTTC.

The V and J genes are TRBV6-1 and TRBJ1-3; D gene uncertain. V dropped 2 bases and J dropped 2 bases, with 16 bases sitting between them. The CDR3 sequence is 17 residues long. Germline lookup yields CDR1 MNHNS and CDR2 SASEGT. CDR3 DNA sequence: TGTGCCAGCAGTGAAATCGGCGGAGCTGTCCCTGGAAACACCATATATTTT. This translates into CASSEIGGAVPGNTIYF.

The chain couples TRBV5-8 to TRBJ1-5, with 7 bases identical to TRBD1. The CDR3 is 15 amino acids. V trimming: 4 bases; J trimming: 0 bases; junction bases outside the gene matches: 4. Looked up from germline, CDR1 is SGHTS and CDR2 is YDEGEE. CDR3 loop: CASSGGQYSNQPQHF. CDR3 coding DNA: TGTGCCAGCAGCGGGGGACAGTATAGCAATCAGCCCCAGCATTTT.

The DNA for the CDR3 is TGTGCCAGCAGTCCCTTTAGCGGGGCGGGCGAGCAGTACTTC. Residues: CASSPFSGAGEQYF. This rearrangement joins TRBV6-5 to TRBJ2-7; TRBD2 matches at 8 bases. Looked up from germline, CDR1 is MNHEY and CDR2 is SVGAGI. The length of the CDR3 is 14 residues. Trimming cost V 5 bases and J 6 bases; bases outside gene matches: 9.

The chain couples TRBV6-1 to TRBJ2-7; TRBD2 matches 12 bases. Germline CDR1 is MNHNS and CDR2 is SASEGT. This CDR3 spans 15 amino acids. V lost 8 bases, J lost 2 bases, and 7 bases stayed unmatched. This chain's CDR3 is CASGSSGGAPYEQYF. DNA of the CDR3: TGTGCCAGCGGATCTAGCGGGGGGGCTCCCTACGAGCAGTACTTC.

The V and J genes are TRBV4-1 and TRBJ2-3; TRBD1 is a possible D gene (5 bases). The CDR3 totals 20 residues. The V gene lost 0 bases and the J gene lost 1 base, with 23 bases spanning the gap. CDR1 is MGHRA, CDR2 YSYEKL, per germline. The CDR3 bases are TGCGCCAGCAGCCAAGATCCCTCCAGGGATGCACTGTCGCGCACAGATACGCAGTATTTT. Translation gives CASSQDPSRDALSRTDTQYF.

This clone occurred once. This chain uses TRBV2 with TRBJ2-2, with D possibly matching TRBD2 (7 bases). Germline CDR1 reads SNHLY; CDR2 reads FYNNEI. Trimming took off 9 bases at V and 6 bases at J, with 20 bases between the two ends. The CDR3 has 15 residues. CDR3 sequence (DNA): TGTGCCAGTGAACTGGGCTGGGGGGGCCCCGGGGAGCTGTTTTTT. Its translation: CASELGWGGPGELFF.

The chain carries TRBV7-9 and TRBJ1-1, with TRBD1 matching 8 bases. This CDR3 has 15 residues. Germline V gene sequence: CDR1 SEHNR, CDR2 FQNEAQ (reference sequence). Germline trimming cut 2 bases from V and 4 bases from J; bases unmatched to any gene: 6. The DNA for the CDR3 is TGTGCCAGCAGCTTACCTAACCAGGGGGCCACTGAAGCTTTCTTT. Translating gives CASSLPNQGATEAFF.

The chain joins TRBV6-1 to TRBJ2-5; 7 positions match TRBD1. V was clipped by 5 bases and J by 5 bases; unmatched bases: 8. The CDR3 is 14 amino acids. The V gene's germline CDR1 is MNHNS and CDR2 SASEGT. The CDR3 region is CASSPTGARETQYF. The CDR3 nucleotides read TGTGCCAGCAGTCCAACAGGGGCTCGGGAGACCCAGTACTTC.

This chain uses TRBV5-1 with TRBJ1-4, with D possibly being TRBD1 (5 bases). CDR1 and CDR2 (germline): SGHRS, YFSETQ. Trimming shortened V by 4 bases and J by 4 bases, and 17 bases separated the two germline ends. There are 16 residues in the CDR3. The chain's CDR3 is CASSAALGQYNEKLFF. In nucleotides, the CDR3 is TGCGCCAGCAGCGCGGCCTTGGGGCAGTATAATGAAAAACTGTTTTTT.

The chain is built from TRBV19 and TRBJ2-4; TRBD2 aligns across 7 bases. CDR1 and CDR2 from the germline V gene are LNHDA and SQIVND (reference sequence). The V segment lost 6 bases and the J segment 11 bases; nucleotides outside the gene matches: 7. The CDR3 runs 12 residues. CDR3 region: CASSFAGDLQYF. CDR3 coding DNA: TGTGCCAGTAGCTTTGCGGGGGACCTTCAGTACTTC.

The chain has TRBV2 and TRBJ2-2; 10 positions agree with TRBD2. V lost 4 bases and J lost 5; bases outside the gene matches: 7. Looked up from germline, CDR1 is SNHLY and CDR2 is FYNNEI. The CDR3 sequence is 16 residues long. In DNA, the CDR3 is TGTGCCAGCAGTGGTAGTAGCGGGGGGATTACCGGGGAGCTGTTTTTT. Translated, it gives CASSGSSGGITGELFF.

Here the CDR3 reads CASSLVSGGWEAFF. The CDR3 coding sequence is TGTGCCAGCAGCTTAGTGTCAGGGGGCTGGGAAGCTTTCTTT. The chain couples TRBV7-9 to TRBJ1-1; 8 nucleotides line up with TRBD1. The V and J ends lost 1 base and 8 bases, in that order; junction bases with no gene match: 6. Germline values: CDR1 SEHNR, CDR2 FQNEAQ (reference sequence). The CDR3 consists of 14 residues.

This clone was seen only once. The chain combines TRBV11-2 with TRBJ1-5, with 9 bases identical to TRBD1. This CDR3 comprises 16 residues. Germline CDR1 SGHAT, CDR2 FQNNGV. Trimming cost V 1 base and J 4 bases; bases outside gene matches: 5. CDR3 sequence: CASSLGGQGQNQPQHF. The CDR3 nucleotides are TGTGCCAGCAGCTTAGGAGGACAGGGGCAAAATCAGCCCCAGCATTTT.

The J gene is TRBJ2-1, the V gene TRBV11-2; TRBD2 agrees at 11 bases. This CDR3 contains 16 residues. Germline V gene lookup returns CDR1 SGHAT and CDR2 FQNNGV. J was trimmed by 4 bases and V by 6 bases; bases with no gene match: 8. The CDR3 here is CASSLKVAGGYNEQFF. In nucleotides, the CDR3 is TGTGCCAGCAGTTTGAAGGTAGCGGGGGGGTACAATGAGCAGTTCTTC.

The chain is built from TRBV4-2 and TRBJ2-3; TRBD2 matches at 14 bases. V shed 3 bases and J 5 bases; nucleotides not matched to a gene: 13. CDR1 is LGHNA, CDR2 YNFKEQ, per germline. The CDR3 has 19 residues. The DNA of the CDR3 is TGTGCCAGCAGCCAGAGGGCACCGGGACTAGCGGGGGAAGGAGATACGCAGTATTTT. Amino acid sequence: CASSQRAPGLAGEGDTQYF.

The genes are TRBV16 and TRBJ1-1, with D unresolved. V dropped 3 bases and J dropped 4 bases, with 12 bases sitting between them. The CDR3 runs 14 residues. Germline V lookup: CDR1 KGHSY, CDR2 FQNENV. The CDR3 DNA follows: TGTGCCAGCAGCCAGCCGACACAAATCACTGAAGCTTTCTTT. The encoded protein is CASSQPTQITEAFF.

The J gene is TRBJ1-4, the V gene TRBV27, with TRBD1 as a possible D gene (5 bases). The CDR3 is made up of 14 amino acids. Trimming took off 5 bases at V and 7 bases at J, with 14 bases between the two ends. CDR1 and CDR2 from the germline V gene are MNHEY and SMNVEV (reference sequence). The CDR3 region has the DNA TGTGCCAGCAGTAGGGTAGGGGATACTGAAAAACTGTTTTTT. Protein product: CASSRVGDTEKLFF.

The V call is TRBV7-9, the J call TRBJ1-4; 9 bases fit TRBD1. Germline CDR1 SEHNR, CDR2 FQNEAQ (reference sequence). The CDR3 is 15 residues long. The ends lost 1 base at V and 11 bases at J; junction bases unmatched: 8. The CDR3 DNA reads as TGTGCCAGCAGCTTAGTGACAGGGGGATGGAACAAACTGTTTTTT. Translated, it gives CASSLVTGGWNKLFF.